Listed here are 18 T cell receptor beta chains from one sample, sequenced in a study of CD8 T cells in Susac syndrome (dated by TCRdb to between 2018 and 2021). To prepare the library, the immunoSEQ multiplex PCR assay was applied. RNA was extracted using the RNeasy kit, and about 0.5 to 1 microgram was reverse transcribed with random hexamers. Using fastp at Q25 and MiXCR, TCRdb reprocessed the public reads and kept productive beta chains. Merged by CDR3 protein, the rows form single entries marked with the most common genes and DNA. Counted in this sample were over 95,000 distinct CDR3 sequences; roughly 91% of them appeared once. About 0.15% of the sample is taken by the ten largest. The sample comprised CD4+ T cells from PBMCs. The origin of the receptors is a human donor in good health.

The CDR3 sequence: CSARHRGNNQPQHF. The CDR3 region has the DNA TGCAGTGCTAGACACCGGGGGAACAATCAGCCCCAGCATTTT. V gene TRBV20-1 combines with J gene TRBJ1-5; a possible D gene is TRBD1 (5 bases). This CDR3 has 14 amino acids. The germline V gene has CDR1 DFQATT and CDR2 SNEGSKA (reference sequence). V lost 2 bases and J 3 bases, leaving 11 bases between the germline ends.

The rearrangement links TRBV4-1 to TRBJ2-7; 7 bases fit TRBD2. The CDR3 runs to 17 residues. In germline, CDR1 is MGHRA, CDR2 YSYEKL. Germline trimming cut 0 bases from V and 2 bases from J; bases unmatched to any gene: 10. CDR3 nucleotides: TGCGCCAGCAGCCAAGATCCCCGGGAGGACTATACCTACGAGCAGTACTTC. This encodes CASSQDPREDYTYEQYF.

The CDR3 here is CASSLTGGFSGANVLTF. The CDR3 nucleotides read TGTGCCAGCAGCCTGACAGGGGGATTCTCTGGGGCCAACGTCCTGACTTTC. The rearrangement uses TRBV7-2 and TRBJ2-6; 9 positions agree with TRBD1. Germline assignment: CDR1 SGHTA and CDR2 FQGNSA. V gave up 5 bases and J gave up 0 bases; unmatched junction bases: 5. The CDR3 is 17 amino acids.

The CDR3 nucleotides are TGTGCCAGCAGCTTAGTAGCGGAAGAGGTAGAGACCCAGTACTTC. It translates to CASSLVAEEVETQYF. The chain carries TRBV7-2 and TRBJ2-5, with a weak D call TRBD2 (6 bases). The CDR3 consists of 15 residues. CDR1 SGHTA and CDR2 FQGNSA come from the germline V gene. V lost 1 base and J 4 bases, leaving 13 bases between the germline ends.

CDR3 bases: TGTGCCAGTAGTATGCGCAGGGCAAGCAATCAGCCCCAGCATTTT. It encodes CASSMRRASNQPQHF. The chain uses TRBV19 and TRBJ1-5; weak D call: TRBD1 (5 bases). This CDR3 region has 15 residues. Germline V gives CDR1 LNHDA, CDR2 SQIVND (reference sequence). Trimming removed 3 bases at V and 1 base at J, with 10 bases between.

The chain combines TRBV9 with TRBJ2-1; maybe TRBD1 (5 bases). V was shortened by 0 bases and J by 8 bases, with 18 bases between the two germline ends. The germline V gene has CDR1 SGDLS and CDR2 YYNGEE. The CDR3 spans 16 residues. This CDR3 reads CASSVAGRAPSDEQFF. The DNA of the CDR3 is TGTGCCAGCAGCGTAGCGGGCAGGGCACCCTCGGATGAGCAGTTCTTC.

The rearrangement links TRBV7-8 to TRBJ2-7, with a possible D match to TRBD2 (5 bases). This CDR3 is built from 13 residues. Germline V lookup: CDR1 SGHVS, CDR2 FQNEAQ. The V end was cut by 3 bases, the J end by 3 bases, with 9 bases between. CDR3 sequence: CASSFGVVYEQYF. CDR3 bases: TGTGCCAGCAGCTTCGGGGTGGTCTACGAGCAGTACTTC.

The chain links TRBV2 to TRBJ2-5, with TRBD1 matching over 9 bases. Losses at the gene ends were 3 bases for V and 5 bases for J; bases not matched to a gene: 10. The germline V gene encodes CDR1 SNHLY and CDR2 FYNNEI. The CDR3 runs to 16 residues. As DNA, the CDR3 is TGTGCCAGCAGTGACGTAGGGACAGGGCCGTTGGAGACCCAGTACTTC. Translated: CASSDVGTGPLETQYF.

The V call is TRBV9, the J call TRBJ2-6, with D perhaps matching TRBD2 (6 bases). V was shortened by 2 bases and J by 1 base, with 10 bases between the two germline ends. Germline V gene data show CDR1 as SGDLS and CDR2 as YYNGEE. CDR3 length: 16 residues. The CDR3 region has the DNA TGTGCCAGCAGCGTTGGGGGGACGTCTGGGGCCAACGTCCTGACTTTC. Translating it yields CASSVGGTSGANVLTF.

Here the CDR3 reads CASSSQGAYGANVLTF. CDR3 DNA: TGTGCCAGCAGTTCCCAGGGGGCTTATGGGGCCAACGTCCTGACTTTC. The J gene is TRBJ2-6, the V gene TRBV6-6; 8 bases map to TRBD1. Per the germline V gene, CDR1 is MNHNY and CDR2 is SVGAGI (reference sequence). This CDR3 spans 16 amino acids. J lost 3 bases, V lost 4 bases, and 5 bases had no gene match.

Turning to this clonotype: The junction shows a germline mismatch at one end, possibly a read error. This chain connects TRBV18 to TRBJ2-7, with 7 bases identical to TRBD1. The CDR3 has 16 amino acids. Germline V gene data show CDR1 as KGHSH and CDR2 as LQKENI. The CDR3 coding sequence is TGCGCCAGCTCACGGACCGTAGACAGGGTCCCCTACGAGCAGTACTTC. It codes for CASSRTVDRVPYEQYF.

The chain links TRBV20-1 to TRBJ1-1, with 7 positions matching TRBD1. The CDR3 is 14 residues long. V lost 4 bases to trimming and J lost 5 bases; unmatched junction nucleotides: 10. Germline CDR1 reads DFQATT; CDR2 reads SNEGSKA (reference sequence). This chain's CDR3 is CSATRGGQGTEAFF. CDR3 nucleotide sequence: TGCAGTGCTACCAGGGGGGGCCAGGGAACTGAAGCTTTCTTT.

This chain uses TRBV3-1 with TRBJ2-2; the D call may be TRBD1 or TRBD2 (5 bases each). CDR3 length equals 19 residues. Trimming stripped 1 base from V and 4 bases from J, with 22 bases between. In germline, CDR1 is LGHDT, CDR2 YNNKEL (reference sequence). CDR3: CASSQVVRDERYPTGELFF. Written as DNA, the CDR3 is TGTGCCAGCAGCCAAGTAGTTCGGGACGAGCGATACCCCACCGGGGAGCTGTTTTTT.

V gene TRBV6-6 combines with J gene TRBJ1-2, with D tentatively TRBD1 (6 bases). Trimming removed 6 bases from V and 7 bases from J, with 12 bases in between. Germline V gene sequence: CDR1 MNHNY, CDR2 SVGAGI (reference sequence). CDR3 length equals 12 residues. The CDR3 sequence is CASSHGGAGYTF. The CDR3 region has the DNA TGTGCCAGCAGCCACGGGGGGGCTGGCTACACCTTC.

The rearrangement links TRBV6-2 or TRBV6-3 to TRBJ2-1, with TRBD2 identical over 7 bases. This CDR3 region has 13 residues. J gave up 7 bases and V 4 bases, and 4 bases lay outside the gene matches. Germline V gives CDR1 MNHEY, CDR2 SVGEGT. The CDR3 protein is CASSLGRVNEQFF. The CDR3 DNA reads as TGTGCCAGCAGTTTGGGGAGGGTGAATGAGCAGTTCTTC.

V and J are TRBV7-2 and TRBJ1-2; the D is unclear. CDR1 is SGHTA and CDR2 is FQGNSA in the germline V gene. V was shortened by 0 bases and J by 5 bases, with 13 bases between the two germline ends. This CDR3 is built from 15 residues. The CDR3 DNA is TGTGCCAGCAGCTTAGCCTCCGATCGGGAATATGGCTACACCTTC. Its translation: CASSLASDREYGYTF.

V usage is TRBV3-1 and J usage is TRBJ2-7; 11 nucleotides line up with TRBD2. V dropped 4 bases and J dropped 3; count of bases not matched to a gene: 5. CDR1 LGHDT and CDR2 YNNKEL come from the germline V gene (reference sequence). The CDR3 is 15 amino acids. CDR3 coding DNA: TGTGCCAGCAGCCCATTGGGACTAGCGGTCTACGAGCAGTACTTC. This translates into CASSPLGLAVYEQYF.

This clonotype was recorded only once. The chain couples TRBV6-2 or TRBV6-3 to TRBJ1-2; 8 positions agree with TRBD1. Per germline, CDR1 MNHEY and CDR2 SVGEGT. Trimming at V came to 10 bases and at J to 4 bases, leaving 5 bases not matched to a gene. CDR3 length: 12 residues. Written as DNA, the CDR3 is TGTGCCACCAGGGACAGGACCTATGGCTACACCTTC. This encodes CATRDRTYGYTF.